This T cell receptor beta chain was documented in a study of blood T cell repertoires in COVID-19. Study-wide context: Samples came from the United States, Italy and Spain, spanning acute and convalescent COVID-19.

Original handling: Using reference gene primer amplification, nucleated cell counts were estimated. Data came from immunoSEQ multiplex PCR; TCRdb stores just in-frame clones and leaves some out. That table furnishes V, J and clone size, whereas the DNA furnished D and trimming. The sample records about 130,000 clones, about 85% being singletons. Sequenced sample: peripheral blood. This clonotype was obtained from a man aged 80 or over with active or convalescent COVID-19.

CDR3 protein: CSVWVTGSYEQYF. CDR3 in DNA: TGCAGCGTTTGGGTGACAGGCTCCTACGAGCAGTACTTC. The V call is TRBV29-1, the J call TRBJ2-7; perhaps TRBD1 as D (6 bases). This CDR3 has 13 residues. Germline V gives CDR1 SQVTM, CDR2 ANQGSEA. V lost 5 bases and J lost 0, with 11 bases in between.